The present TCR beta chain was sequenced within a study of T cell changes during pregnancy in multiple sclerosis. Clones were read by immunoSEQ multiplex PCR, and TCRdb kept only the in-frame ones, dropping some. The table shows more than 35,000 clones, with about 91% occurring only once. Only one count was recorded for this clone. This CDR3 contains 12 residues. V gave up 8 bases and J gave up 4 bases, with 9 bases separating them. From germline, CDR1 is SGHTA and CDR2 FQGNSA. The clonotype comes from a female donor in good health, enrolled as a control in a pregnancy study. V is TRBV7-2 and J is TRBJ1-3, with D tentatively TRBD1 (6 bases). The starting material was CD4+ T cells from peripheral blood mononuclear cells, obtained in the third trimester of pregnancy. CDR3 nucleotides: TGTGCCAGCGGAGGACAGGGAAACACCATATATTTT. Translating it yields CASGGQGNTIYF. Variable domain in full (rest from reference TRBV7-2 and TRBJ1-3): GAGVSQSPSNKVTEKGKDVELRCDPISGHTALYWYRQSLGQGLEFLIYFQGNSAPDKSGLPSDRFSAERTGGSVSTLTIQRTQQEDSAVYLCASGGQGNTIYFGEGSWLTVV.